This entry describes one TCR beta chain. Its antigen is unidentified. Other DNA sequences in the sample encode the same CDR3. As to time point: pretreatment peripheral blood. Locally advanced or metastatic urothelial carcinoma affected the patients. With 6 bases removed from V and 7 bases from J, the gap between germline ends came to 10 bases. The CDR3 runs 13 residues. Germline V CDR1 and CDR2: MNHEY, SVGAGI. This entry comes from a study of PD-L1 blockade in urothelial cancer. Study context: Twenty-five of the 29 patients were men with bladder-origin urothelial cancer. Broader study findings: Better survival was predicted by below-median pretreatment blood TCR clonality.

TCRdb's copy holds only in-frame clones and misses some; the assay was immunoSEQ multiplex PCR. The sample yields some 89,000 clones, about 85% seen once. The chain recombines TRBV6-5 with TRBJ1-6; D is possibly TRBD1 (6 bases). This specimen was PBMCs, taken around atezolizumab (anti-PD-L1) treatment. This TCR was recovered from a man in his 60s with urothelial cancer. Here the CDR3 reads CASRTGWNSPLHF. As DNA, the CDR3 is TGTGCCAGCAGAACAGGGTGGAATTCACCCCTCCACTTT.